This T cell receptor (beta chain) was recovered during a study of T cell repertoires in aging, cancer and after chemotherapy. General study results and limits: In cancer patients, declining TCR diversity with age involved lost richness and lost evenness. Lymphoid organ infiltration in hematological cancer patients may impair thymic emigration or peripheral T cell expansion.

Multiplex touch-down PCR with TRB-A/B primers amplified rearranged V-D-J TRB sequences. TCRdb used MiXCR to reprocess the multiplex PCR reads, holding one entry per CDR3 protein. The sample has under 6,000 distinct CDR3 sequences, 23% seen once. TCR beta rearrangements were amplified from peripheral blood genomic DNA. This clonotype is termed medium-sized. Antigen specificity is unknown. V trimming: 0 bases; J trimming: 8 bases; junction bases outside the gene matches: 4. Germline CDR1 and CDR2: GTSNPN and SVGIG (reference sequence). This CDR3 contains 14 residues. The sequencing sample was made of blood. The chain combines TRBV30 with TRBJ2-1, with 10 bases fitting TRBD2. This sequence originates from a human donor with a blood cancer. This chain's CDR3 is CAWSVAGGSDEQFF. The CDR3 coding sequence is TGTGCCTGGAGTGTAGCGGGAGGGTCGGATGAGCAGTTCTTC.